The T cell receptor beta chain described here comes from a study of T cells in Graves' hyperthyroidism and ophthalmopathy. Patients having uncontrolled infection, another autoimmune disease, pregnancy or lactation were not included. Used for diagnoses were clinical symptoms, serum thyroxine and TRAb, thyroid ultrasound and orbital computed tomography. RNA transcripts yielded amplified TCR beta CDR3 regions. The HTBI set primed first-round TCR CDR3 RT-PCR. In TCRdb, the multiplex PCR reads were re-called with MiXCR into one record per CDR3 protein. In the table there are 550,000 to 700,000 distinct CDR3 sequences, about half of which are singletons. The CDR3 totals 16 residues. The V gene's germline CDR1 is MGHDK and CDR2 SYGVNS. V lost 0 bases to trimming and J lost 6 bases, with 15 bases between them. Concerning this clonotype itself: Its target is unknown.

General study points: In simple terms, a model built on 13 V-J features told ophthalmopathy apart from stable hyperthyroidism. Blood samples included most of the expanded thyroid clonotypes exceeding 0.001.

Sequencing was done on a sample of peripheral blood or thyroid tissue (not recorded which). The chain uses TRBV25-1 and TRBJ1-3; TRBD1 is a possible D gene (5 bases). This receptor was identified in an adult woman with Graves' disease, either hyperthyroidism or ophthalmopathy (not recorded which). As DNA, the CDR3 is TGTGCCAGCAGTGAATACGGGAAGGGACGGACAAACACCATATATTTT. Translated, it gives CASSEYGKGRTNTIYF.